This T cell receptor (beta chain) stems from a study of identical twins. This clonotype was observed at least ten times. A universal primer site was incorporated via template switching, and the cDNA contained unique molecular identifiers. In TCRdb, the 5' RACE reads were re-called with MiXCR into one record per CDR3 protein. Of around 650,000 distinct CDR3 sequences in the sample, just over 7% were seen once. The same sample was also studied in work on yellow fever vaccine responses in identical twins.

Sequencing used PBMCs. This sequence was found in a woman in her late teens or twenties in good health.

CDR3 residues: CASGLNYEQYF. Written as DNA, the CDR3 is TGTGCTAGTGGTTTGAATTACGAGCAGTACTTC. This chain uses TRBV12-5 with TRBJ2-7; no clear D. CDR3 length: 11 amino acids. V lost 2 bases to trimming and J lost 4 bases, with 3 bases between them. The germline V gene has CDR1 LGHNT and CDR2 FRNRAP. Complete variable domain (other parts from reference TRBV12-5 and TRBJ2-7): DARVTQTPRHKVTEMGQEVTMRCQPILGHNTVFWYRQTMMQGLELLAYFRNRAPLDDSGMPKDRFSAEMPDATLATLKIQPSEPRDSAVYFCASGLNYEQYFGPGTRLTVT.